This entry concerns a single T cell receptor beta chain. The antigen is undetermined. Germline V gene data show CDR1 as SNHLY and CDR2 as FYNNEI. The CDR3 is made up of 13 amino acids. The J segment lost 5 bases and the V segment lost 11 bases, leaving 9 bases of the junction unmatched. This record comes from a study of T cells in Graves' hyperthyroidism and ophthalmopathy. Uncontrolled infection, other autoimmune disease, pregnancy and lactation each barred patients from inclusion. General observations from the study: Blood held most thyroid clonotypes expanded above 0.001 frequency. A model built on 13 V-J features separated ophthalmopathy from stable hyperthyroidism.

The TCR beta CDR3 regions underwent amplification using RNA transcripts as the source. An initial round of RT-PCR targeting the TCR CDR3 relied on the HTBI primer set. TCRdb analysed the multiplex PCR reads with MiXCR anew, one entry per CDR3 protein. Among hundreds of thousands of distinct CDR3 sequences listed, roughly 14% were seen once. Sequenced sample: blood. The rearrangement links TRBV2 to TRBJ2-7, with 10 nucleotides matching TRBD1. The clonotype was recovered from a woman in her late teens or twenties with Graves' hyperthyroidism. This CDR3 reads CAGHDRGLHEQYF. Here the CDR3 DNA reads TGTGCCGGACATGACAGGGGGCTCCACGAGCAGTACTTC.